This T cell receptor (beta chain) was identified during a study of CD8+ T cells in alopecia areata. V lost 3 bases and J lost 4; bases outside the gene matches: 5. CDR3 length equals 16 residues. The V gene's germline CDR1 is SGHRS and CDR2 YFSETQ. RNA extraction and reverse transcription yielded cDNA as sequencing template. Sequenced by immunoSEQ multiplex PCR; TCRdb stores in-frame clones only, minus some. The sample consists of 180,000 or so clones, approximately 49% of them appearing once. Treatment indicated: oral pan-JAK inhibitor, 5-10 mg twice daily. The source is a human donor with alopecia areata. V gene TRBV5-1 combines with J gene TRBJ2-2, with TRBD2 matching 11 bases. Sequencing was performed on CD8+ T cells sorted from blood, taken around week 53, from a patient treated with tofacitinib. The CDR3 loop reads CASSSPSGGPTGELFF. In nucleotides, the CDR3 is TGCGCCAGCAGCTCCCCTAGCGGGGGGCCCACCGGGGAGCTGTTTTTT.